Each of the 10 T cell receptor beta chains below was sequenced from the same sample in a study of OX40 agonist ivuxolimab in advanced cancers. Sequencing used immunoSEQ multiplex PCR; TCRdb keeps in-frame clones, though not all of them. The profile covers tens of thousands of clones, with roughly 88% appearing a single time and around 0.35% taken by the ten largest. The sample in question was CD4+ or CD8+ T cells sorted from blood, obtained in a trial of the OX40 agonist ivuxolimab. Source of these receptors: an adult with an advanced solid tumor such as melanoma, head and neck, liver or kidney cancer.

This chain connects TRBV19 to TRBJ1-4; unclear D gene. CDR3 size: 15 residues. V lost 7 bases to trimming and J lost 2 bases, with 14 bases between them. Germline V gene sequence: CDR1 LNHDA, CDR2 SQIVND (reference sequence). The CDR3 DNA follows: TGTGCCAGTACGACCAAGTGGGGTACTAATGAAAAACTGTTTTTT. It translates to CASTTKWGTNEKLFF. The full variable domain, with the rest looked up from reference TRBV19 and TRBJ1-4, is DGGITQSPKYLFRKEGQNVTLSCEQNLNHDAMYWYRQDPGQGLRLIYYSQIVNDFQKGDIAEGYSVSREKKESFPLTVTSAQKNPTAFYLCASTTKWGTNEKLFFGSGTQLSVL.

CDR3 sequence (DNA): TGTGCCAGCTCACTCCTAACAGGGGGCCTTGGTGAGAACACTGAAGCTTTCTTT. This encodes CASSLLTGGLGENTEAFF. This chain joins TRBV18 and TRBJ1-1, with TRBD1 identical over 9 bases. Per germline, CDR1 KGHSH and CDR2 LQKENI. J was trimmed by 1 base and V by 4 bases; bases with no gene match: 13. CDR3 length: 18 amino acids.

This chain uses TRBV29-1 with TRBJ1-5, with 7 bases identical to TRBD1. Germline V gives CDR1 SQVTM, CDR2 ANQGSEA. The ends lost 6 bases at V and 3 bases at J; junction bases unmatched: 2. The CDR3 is made up of 12 amino acids. The CDR3 region is CSVGQNNQPQHF. The DNA for the CDR3 is TGCAGCGTGGGACAGAACAATCAGCCCCAGCATTTT.

The chain carries TRBV19 and TRBJ1-1, with 7 bases identical to TRBD1. J was trimmed by 4 bases and V by 6 bases; bases with no gene match: 5. There are 13 residues in the CDR3. Germline V gene data show CDR1 as LNHDA and CDR2 as SQIVND (reference sequence). The CDR3 loop reads CASRRGRSTEAFF. CDR3 DNA: TGTGCCAGTAGGAGGGGGCGAAGCACTGAAGCTTTCTTT.

The V gene is TRBV19, the J gene TRBJ2-1; weak D call: TRBD2 (6 bases). V lost 4 bases to trimming and J lost 5 bases, with 21 bases between them. The CDR3 runs 17 residues. Per germline, CDR1 LNHDA and CDR2 SQIVND (reference sequence). CDR3 nucleotide sequence: TGTGCCAGTAGTAATGGGGGGACGTCCCTTACCCACAATGAGCAGTTCTTC. Amino acids: CASSNGGTSLTHNEQFF.

The chain uses TRBV4-2 and TRBJ2-6; D not resolved. There are 18 residues in the CDR3. Germline CDR1 and CDR2: LGHNA and YNFKEQ. The V gene lost 5 bases and the J gene lost 5 bases, with 22 bases spanning the gap. Here the CDR3 reads CASSVRSKVQSRANVLTF. The CDR3, as DNA: TGTGCCAGCAGCGTACGTAGCAAAGTACAAAGTCGGGCCAACGTCCTGACTTTC.

The gene calls are TRBV5-1 and TRBJ2-3, with D possibly TRBD2 on 5 matching bases. The CDR3 is 17 amino acids. Per germline, CDR1 SGHRS and CDR2 YFSETQ. V gave up 0 bases and J gave up 2 bases, with 16 bases separating them. The CDR3 reads CASSLALVARLTDTQYF. In DNA, the CDR3 is TGCGCCAGCAGCTTGGCTCTAGTAGCGCGCCTCACAGATACGCAGTATTTT.

The chain joins TRBV30 to TRBJ1-5; 7 bases are shared with TRBD1. V was clipped by 4 bases and J by 4 bases; unmatched bases: 16. Germline CDR1 GTSNPN, CDR2 SVGIG (reference sequence). The CDR3 totals 17 residues. CDR3 sequence reads: CAWTGALGARGNQPQHF. CDR3 DNA: TGTGCCTGGACTGGGGCCTTAGGGGCCAGGGGGAATCAGCCCCAGCATTTT.

The rearrangement uses TRBV19 and TRBJ2-7; 7 bases line up with TRBD2. J lost 2 bases, V lost 8 bases, and 9 bases had no gene match. The germline CDR1 and CDR2 sequences are LNHDA and SQIVND (reference sequence). This CDR3 has 14 amino acids. CDR3: CASSLRDYTYEQYF. Here the CDR3 DNA reads TGTGCCAGTTCACTTCGGGACTATACCTACGAGCAGTACTTC.

The chain couples TRBV6-5 to TRBJ2-3; D not certain. The CDR3 contains 16 residues. V gave up 0 bases and J gave up 4 bases, with 14 bases separating them. Germline-derived CDR1 and CDR2 are MNHEY and SVGAGI. The CDR3 loop is CASSYSNLNHADTQYF. The CDR3 DNA is TGTGCCAGCAGTTACTCGAATCTAAACCACGCAGATACGCAGTATTTT.